The next 26 T cell receptor beta chains were all read from a single sample in a study of cytomegalovirus exposure and HLA in healthy donors (dated by TCRdb to between 2016 and 2019). The library was generated by the immunoSEQ multiplex PCR assay. A mixture of 60 forward primers for TCR Vbeta segments and 13 reverse primers for TCR Jbeta segments was used in the multiplex PCR. TCRdb limited this immuneACCESS table to in-frame rearrangements with V and J called. A share of clones is missing; checked studies link under half to unresolved V genes, and the rest is unexplained. Here the sample has some 150,000 clones; approximately 80% occur a single time. Of the sample, 1.5% to 2% falls within the top ten clones. The sequencing sample was made of PBMCs. These receptors were obtained from a woman aged 40 to 50 in good health and CMV-seronegative.

About this clone: Other DNA variants within this sample encode the same CDR3. The rearrangement joins TRBV18 to TRBJ2-5, with D unresolved. The germline V gene has CDR1 KGHSH and CDR2 LQKENI. CDR3 length: 13 residues. V lost 2 bases, J lost 2 bases, and 6 bases lay in between. The CDR3 DNA sequence: TGTGCCAGCTCACCAAACAGACAAGAGACCCAGTACTTC. This translates into CASSPNRQETQYF.

The CDR3 coding sequence is TGTGCCAGCAGCTTAGCCGGGACAGGGAACCAGCCCCAGCATTTT. Its translation: CASSLAGTGNQPQHF. J is TRBJ1-5 and V is TRBV7-9; 9 nucleotides match TRBD1. Germline V gene sequence: CDR1 SEHNR, CDR2 FQNEAQ (reference sequence). This CDR3 spans 15 amino acids. V was pared by 0 bases and J by 7 bases, with 4 bases of the junction left unmatched. Full variable domain (rest looked up from reference TRBV7-9 and TRBJ1-5): DTGVSQNPRHKITKRGQNVTFRCDPISEHNRLYWYRQTLGQGPEFLTYFQNEAQLEKSRLLSDRFSAERPKGSFSTLEIQRTEQGDSAMYLCASSLAGTGNQPQHFGDGTRLSIL.

The genes are TRBV5-4 and TRBJ2-5; D remains unclear. CDR3 length equals 13 residues. Germline loops: CDR1 SGHNT, CDR2 YYREEE (reference sequence). Deletions cut 1 base from V and 2 bases from J, with 6 bases between. The CDR3 region is CASSLPDQETQYF. The CDR3 DNA reads as TGTGCCAGCAGCTTGCCAGATCAAGAGACCCAGTACTTC.

V gene TRBV2 combines with J gene TRBJ2-3; D ambiguous. The CDR3 has 12 residues. V lost 3 bases, J lost 3 bases, and 4 bases lay in between. Germline CDR1 SNHLY, CDR2 FYNNEI. The CDR3 sequence: CASSETTDTQYF. For the CDR3, the DNA is TGTGCCAGCAGTGAGACTACAGATACGCAGTATTTT.

This clone was seen a handful of times. The chain employs TRBV29-1 and TRBJ1-1; no clear D gene. There are 12 residues in the CDR3. V was pared by 4 bases and J by 4 bases, with 10 bases between. Germline V CDR1 and CDR2: SQVTM, ANQGSEA. DNA of the CDR3: TGCAGCGTTGTTCGAGGGAGCACTGAAGCTTTCTTT. Amino acid sequence: CSVVRGSTEAFF. Full variable domain (rest looked up from reference TRBV29-1 and TRBJ1-1): SAVISQKPSRDICQRGTSLTIQCQVDSQVTMMFWYRQQPGQSLTLIATANQGSEATYESGFVIDKFPISRPNLTFSTLTVSNMSPEDSSIYLCSVVRGSTEAFFGQGTRLTVV.

The sample holds a few counts of this clone. This chain links TRBV7-6 with TRBJ2-2; unclear D gene. The CDR3 consists of 15 residues. V lost 1 base, J lost 0 bases, and 6 bases lay in between. Looked up from germline, CDR1 is SGHVS and CDR2 is FNYEAQ. This CDR3 reads CASSLVRTNTGELFF. CDR3 bases: TGTGCCAGCAGCTTAGTTAGAACGAACACCGGGGAGCTGTTTTTT.

The chain carries TRBV5-1 and TRBJ1-4; no definite D call. The CDR3 has 13 amino acids. The V end was cut by 5 bases, the J end by 6 bases, with 11 bases between. Germline lookup yields CDR1 SGHRS and CDR2 YFSETQ. Written as DNA, the CDR3 is TGCGCCAGCAGATCCGGGGAAGATGAAAAACTGTTTTTT. Encoded protein: CASRSGEDEKLFF.

The V and J genes are TRBV19 and TRBJ2-7; 7 positions match TRBD2. This CDR3 has 14 residues. From germline, CDR1 is LNHDA and CDR2 SQIVND (reference sequence). J lost 2 bases, V lost 3 bases, and 4 bases had no gene match. CDR3 region: CASSIGGSTYEQYF. The CDR3 region has the DNA TGTGCCAGTAGTATCGGGGGGAGTACCTACGAGCAGTACTTC.

This chain joins TRBV7-9 and TRBJ2-5; TRBD2 agrees at 7 bases. CDR1 is SEHNR and CDR2 is FQNEAQ in the germline V gene (reference sequence). This CDR3 is 14 amino acids long. Losses at the gene ends were 8 bases for V and 5 bases for J; bases not matched to a gene: 11. The CDR3 nucleotides are TGTGCCAGCGCGACCGGGACTATGAGGGAGACCCAGTACTTC. Translated, it gives CASATGTMRETQYF.

The rearrangement links TRBV5-1 to TRBJ2-5, with D perhaps TRBD2 (5 bases). This CDR3 comprises 15 residues. Looked up from germline, CDR1 is SGHRS and CDR2 is YFSETQ. Trimming left V 2 bases short and J 1 base short, with 12 bases between. CDR3 in DNA: TGCGCCAGCAGCTTTTCCGGGAAGCTCCAAGAGACCCAGTACTTC. It is translated as CASSFSGKLQETQYF.

The chain has TRBV10-1 and TRBJ2-7; perhaps TRBD2 as D (5 bases). Looked up from germline, CDR1 is WNHNN and CDR2 is SYGVQD (reference sequence). Deletions cut 4 bases from V and 0 bases from J, with 10 bases between. The CDR3 is made up of 14 amino acids. The CDR3 coding sequence is TGCGCCAGCAGTGTGACTACTAGCTCCTACGAGCAGTACTTC. Its protein is CASSVTTSSYEQYF.

This chain connects TRBV28 to TRBJ2-1, with 10 bases matching TRBD2. Germline V gene sequence: CDR1 MDHEN, CDR2 SYDVKM. J was trimmed by 13 bases and V by 8 bases; bases with no gene match: 8. This CDR3 spans 12 amino acids. CDR3 loop: CASSSGSEGQFF. In nucleotides, the CDR3 is TGTGCCAGCTCTAGCGGGAGTGAAGGTCAGTTCTTC.

The J gene is TRBJ2-7, the V gene TRBV19; 10 positions match TRBD1. V lost 7 bases, J lost 4 bases, and 10 bases stayed unmatched. Per germline, CDR1 LNHDA and CDR2 SQIVND (reference sequence). This CDR3 is built from 15 residues. The CDR3 DNA is TGTGCCAGTACCCCGGCCGGGACAGGGGCTTACGAGCAGTACTTC. It is translated as CASTPAGTGAYEQYF.

This clone showed up just once. The chain has TRBV19 and TRBJ2-5; tentatively, D is TRBD1 (5 bases). V lost 4 bases and J 5 bases, leaving 20 bases between the germline ends. The CDR3 is made up of 16 amino acids. CDR1 is LNHDA, CDR2 SQIVND, per germline (reference sequence). The CDR3 spells CASSTVLGRAYETQYF. As DNA, the CDR3 is TGTGCCAGTAGTACGGTTTTGGGCAGGGCATACGAGACCCAGTACTTC.

Only one count was recorded for this clone. The gene calls are TRBV9 and TRBJ1-6, with 8 bases that match TRBD1. This CDR3 is built from 17 residues. CDR1 is SGDLS, CDR2 YYNGEE, per germline. Germline trimming cut 3 bases from V and 0 bases from J; bases unmatched to any gene: 5. CDR3 in amino acids: CASSAGQASSYNSPLHF. The CDR3 bases are TGTGCCAGCAGCGCGGGACAGGCTAGCTCCTATAATTCACCCCTCCACTTT.

The CDR3 bases are TGTGCCAGCAGCCCCGGACAGGGCTATAATTCACCCCTCCACTTT. Its protein is CASSPGQGYNSPLHF. The rearrangement links TRBV11-3 to TRBJ1-6; 8 bases map to TRBD1. CDR3 size: 15 residues. Germline trimming cut 5 bases from V and 3 bases from J; bases unmatched to any gene: 3. Germline V gene data show CDR1 as SGHNT and CDR2 as YENEEA.

The chain links TRBV20-1 to TRBJ2-5, with D uncertain. The CDR3 is 10 amino acids. Per germline, CDR1 DFQATT and CDR2 SNEGSKA (reference sequence). Trimming cost V 7 bases and J 0 bases, with 3 bases left between them. CDR3 sequence (DNA): TGCAGTGTATACCAAGAGACCCAGTACTTC. Translation: CSVYQETQYF.

The chain has TRBV18 and TRBJ2-7; D unclear. Between the trimmed V and J ends, which lost 3 bases and 0 bases, there was a span of 6 bases. This CDR3 region has 13 residues. The germline V gene has CDR1 KGHSH and CDR2 LQKENI. CDR3 protein: CASSPTASYEQYF. As DNA, the CDR3 is TGTGCCAGCTCACCTACAGCCTCCTACGAGCAGTACTTC.

This clone was detected a few times. CDR3 nucleotide sequence: TGTGCCAGCAGCTTGAGCGACAGGGGCTGGACCCTTCACGAGCAGTACTTC. This codes for CASSLSDRGWTLHEQYF. The chain uses TRBV5-6 and TRBJ2-7, with 8 positions matching TRBD1. J gave up 5 bases and V 1 base, and 14 bases lay outside the gene matches. This CDR3 contains 17 residues. The germline V gene has CDR1 SGHDT and CDR2 YYEEEE. Combining the CDR3 with reference TRBV5-6 and TRBJ2-7 gives the whole variable domain DAGVTQSPTHLIKTRGQQVTLRCSPKSGHDTVSWYQQALGQGPQFIFQYYEEEERQRGNFPDRFSGHQFPNYSSELNVNALLLGDSALYLCASSLSDRGWTLHEQYFGPGTRLTVT.

The chain joins TRBV30 to TRBJ2-7; possibly TRBD1 for D (6 bases). The V gene lost 2 bases and the J gene lost 3 bases, with 11 bases spanning the gap. The germline gives CDR1 GTSNPN, CDR2 SVGIG (reference sequence). The CDR3 spans 13 residues. The CDR3 coding sequence is TGTGCCTGGAGTCGTAACAGGGACTACGAGCAGTACTTC. Its protein product is CAWSRNRDYEQYF.

This chain uses TRBV28 with TRBJ2-3, with TRBD2 as a possible D gene (8 bases). V was clipped by 10 bases and J by 1 base, with 27 bases between them. Germline assignment: CDR1 MDHEN and CDR2 SYDVKM. The CDR3 runs 18 residues. The CDR3 sequence is CATRGAILTGGGTDTQYF. In DNA form, the CDR3 reads TGTGCCACCAGGGGGGCGATTCTAACCGGGGGGGGCACAGATACGCAGTATTTT.

V gene TRBV19 combines with J gene TRBJ2-1, with a possible D match to TRBD1 (6 bases). Between the trimmed V and J ends, which lost 4 bases and 5 bases, there was a span of 21 bases. The CDR3 is made up of 17 amino acids. Looked up from germline, CDR1 is LNHDA and CDR2 is SQIVND (reference sequence). CDR3 nucleotides: TGTGCCAGTAGTACCCCGGGCCTCATTAACAGGGACAATGAGCAGTTCTTC. This sequence encodes CASSTPGLINRDNEQFF.

This clone has just one count. V is TRBV30 and J is TRBJ2-7; 12 bases agree with TRBD1. The CDR3 has 16 amino acids. Germline-derived CDR1 and CDR2 are GTSNPN and SVGIG (reference sequence). Trimming cost V 2 bases and J 4 bases; bases outside gene matches: 9. The DNA of the CDR3 is TGTGCCTGGAGTTACGCCGGGACAGGGGGCACGTACGAGCAGTACTTC. Encoded protein: CAWSYAGTGGTYEQYF.

The chain combines TRBV4-1 with TRBJ1-5, with a weak D call TRBD1 (5 bases). The CDR3 spans 18 residues. From germline, CDR1 is MGHRA and CDR2 YSYEKL. V lost 2 bases and J lost 0, with 17 bases in between. The CDR3 region is CASSQLASGGHSNQPQHF. The CDR3, as DNA: TGCGCCAGCAGCCAATTAGCTTCAGGCGGACATAGCAATCAGCCCCAGCATTTT.

The chain has TRBV2 and TRBJ1-4, with 11 bases fitting TRBD1. Germline V lookup: CDR1 SNHLY, CDR2 FYNNEI. The CDR3 totals 13 residues. V lost 6 bases, J lost 7 bases, and 1 base stayed unmatched. DNA of the CDR3: TGTGCCAGCAGGGACAGGGGGCCTGAAAAACTGTTTTTT. Its protein is CASRDRGPEKLFF. The full variable domain, in which reference TRBV2 and TRBJ1-4 provide the parts outside the CDR3, is EPEVTQTPSHQVTQMGQEVILRCVPISNHLYFYWYRQILGQKVEFLVSFYNNEISEKSEIFDDQFSVERPDGSNFTLKIRSTKLEDSAMYFCASRDRGPEKLFFGSGTQLSVL.

This clone was picked up a small number of times. CDR3 in DNA: TGCGCCAGCAGTAGGACAGCTAACACCGGGGAGCTGTTTTTT. Protein: CASSRTANTGELFF. This chain uses TRBV10-2 with TRBJ2-2; a possible D gene is TRBD1 (6 bases). The CDR3 runs 14 residues. The germline V and J ends were trimmed by 5 bases and 2 bases, with 9 bases remaining between them. In germline, CDR1 is WSHSY, CDR2 SAAADI.